This T cell receptor beta chain was captured by sequencing in a study of blood T cell repertoires in COVID-19. Whole-study context: Samples taken during acute and convalescent COVID-19 were collected in the United States, Italy and Spain.

TCRdb's copy holds only in-frame clones and misses some; the assay was immunoSEQ multiplex PCR. The sample carries some 310,000 clones, roughly 84% recorded once. The CDR3 length is 13 residues. CDR1 and CDR2 from the germline V gene are GTSNPN and SVGIG (reference sequence). The ends were cut back, 1 base at V and 4 bases at J, with 8 bases in the middle. The rearrangement joins TRBV30 to TRBJ1-3, with D tentatively TRBD1 (6 bases). The source is a man aged 50 to 59 with active or convalescent COVID-19. Sequencing was carried out using peripheral blood. As DNA, the CDR3 is TGTGCCTGGAGTGGGACAGACGGAAACACCATATATTTT. Translating it yields CAWSGTDGNTIYF.